This TCR beta chain was identified during a study of regulatory T cells in long-lasting Graves disease (dated by TCRdb to about 2021). Some background on the complete study: Patients with newly diagnosed Graves' disease had been on antithyroid drugs for under 3 months. Patients with persistent Graves' disease were compared with patients with newly diagnosed Graves' disease using TCR sequencing and RNA sequencing of peripheral blood. The study was conducted in China and was registered as a clinical trial. A total of around 35 samples underwent TCR sequencing, from roughly 13 patients with persistent Graves' disease and approximately 20 patients with newly diagnosed Graves' disease. Here is what the overall study found, with its caveats: Preferential use of TRBV28, TRBJ1-2 and TRBJ2-5 was observed in persistent disease, whereas TRBV20-1 and TRBJ2-1 were favored in newly diagnosed disease. The authors noted that the small sample size was a limitation that may lower accuracy. Only peripheral blood was studied, because thyroid tissue, the primary lesion, was inaccessible. Sequencing and analysis were limited to the TCR beta chain. More public clonotypes were shared among persistent patients (approximately 3,000) than among newly diagnosed patients (just under 1,000). Compared with newly diagnosed patients, persistent Graves' disease patients had lower TCR Shannon entropy and fewer highly expanded clones, which suggests clonal expansion.

This clonotype showed up many times. It has no known antigen specificity. Nothing much larger sits one base from this clone, and base qualities are not available. Germline trimming amounts to 0 bases on V and 0 bases on J, with 6 as the count of junction bases outside the gene matches. The CDR3 numbers 17 residues from cysteine through phenylalanine. Of the read, only the CDR3 DNA is kept; its 51 bases are in frame from base 1. CDR1 and CDR2 are drawn from the germline V gene: SGHRS, YFSETQ. Library generation was performed with multiplex PCR. TCRdb lists the instrument as Illumina HiSeq 4000. CDR3 regions were amplified by Arm-PCR with iRepertoire HTBI primers to construct TCR beta libraries. Before sequencing, the PCR products went through gel purification. The original pipeline was this. Gene usage analysis of CDR3 amino acid clonotypes used the roughly 62 TRBV and about 14 TRBJ segments found across samples. Filtered high-quality paired reads were merged into contigs using COPE and FqMerger. BLAST was used to align contigs to the IMGT TRBV, TRBD and TRBJ reference genes, and CDR3 was defined following IMGT. Clonotypes above 0.1% frequency were classified as highly expanded clones. Shannon entropy served as the measure of repertoire diversity, while the Gini coefficient captured V-J evenness. A clonotype was considered public if more than one individual shared it. Clones were called with MiXCR by TCRdb after fastp trimmed the public reads at Q25, and only in-frame beta chains were retained. Records with the same CDR3 protein are collapsed into one entry carrying the most frequent genes and DNA. These V and J calls are TCRdb output, not the study's own analysis. The table for this sample lists approximately 250,000 distinct CDR3 sequences; about a sixth of them were counted only once. Approximately 20% of the sample goes to the ten largest clones.

Interpreted using the paper, the time point label stands for: newly diagnosed GD, antithyroid drugs for less than 3 months. For both TCR sequencing and RNA sequencing, RNA was extracted from PBMCs using TRIzol. The diagnosis of Graves' disease was made according to American Thyroid Association guidelines. The patients came from an endocrinology department in Xi'an, China. Each patient gave approximately 9.7 milliliters of peripheral blood, collected in an EDTA anticoagulant tube. Ficoll Paque Plus density gradient separation was used to isolate PBMCs, and no further T cell sorting was performed. An Agilent 2100 Bioanalyzer and agarose gel were used to check RNA quality, while a NanoDrop 2000 measured RNA concentration.

This receptor was taken from a female donor with Graves disease. The chain couples TRBV5-1 to TRBJ1-3; TRBD1 agrees with 7 junctional bases. The sequences come from peripheral blood mononuclear cells (PBMCs), collected at new diagnosis, from a patient treated with antithyroid drugs. Read as DNA, the sequence is TGCGCCAGCAGCTTGGGGCCCGGGACAGCCTCTGGAAACACCATATATTTT. It codes for CASSLGPGTASGNTIYF.